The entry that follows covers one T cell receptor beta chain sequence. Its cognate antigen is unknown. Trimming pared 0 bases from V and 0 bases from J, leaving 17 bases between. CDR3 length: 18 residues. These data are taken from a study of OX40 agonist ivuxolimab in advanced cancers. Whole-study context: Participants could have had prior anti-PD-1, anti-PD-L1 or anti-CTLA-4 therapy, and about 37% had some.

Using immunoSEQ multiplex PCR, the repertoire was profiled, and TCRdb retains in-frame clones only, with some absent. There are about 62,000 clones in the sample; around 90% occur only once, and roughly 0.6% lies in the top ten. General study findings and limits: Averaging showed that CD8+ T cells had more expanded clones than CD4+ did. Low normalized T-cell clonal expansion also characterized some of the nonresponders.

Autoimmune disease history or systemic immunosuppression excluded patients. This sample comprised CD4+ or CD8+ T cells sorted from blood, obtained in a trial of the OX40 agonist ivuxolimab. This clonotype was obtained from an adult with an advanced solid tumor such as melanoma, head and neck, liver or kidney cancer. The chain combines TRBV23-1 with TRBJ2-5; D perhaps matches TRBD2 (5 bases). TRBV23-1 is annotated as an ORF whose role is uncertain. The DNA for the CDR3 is TGCGCCAGCAGTCAATCTATTCTTATGCGGGCAAACCAAGAGACCCAGTACTTC. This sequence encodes CASSQSILMRANQETQYF.